The entry below gives a single T cell receptor (beta chain) sequence along with its context. Its matching antigen is unknown. This specimen belongs to a study of cytomegalovirus exposure and HLA in healthy donors. Overall study context: Findings of an earlier analysis included about 120 million unique TCR beta sequences from 180 million or so T cells.

The germline gives CDR1 SGHVS, CDR2 FNYEAQ. The ends were cut back, 1 base at V and 5 bases at J, with 11 bases in the middle. This CDR3 comprises 14 residues. The PCR used 60 Vbeta and 13 Jbeta primers. Sequenced by immunoSEQ multiplex PCR; TCRdb stores in-frame clones only, minus some. Of roughly 180,000 clones in the sample, 79% were seen once. Notes on the study in general: Later analysis associated a missense DCLRE1C variant with TCR beta V- and J-gene trimming.

This clonotype originated in a girl under 18 in good health and CMV-seropositive. The rearrangement uses TRBV7-6 and TRBJ2-5, with D perhaps TRBD2 (7 bases). The specimen sequenced was PBMCs. For the CDR3, the DNA is TGTGCCAGCAGCTTAGGCGGGGGCGCGGAGACCCAGTACTTC. It encodes CASSLGGGAETQYF.